The entry below describes one T cell receptor (beta chain). This clonotype was found many times. Its antigen has not been determined. Within one base of it there is no much larger clone, and no base qualities were kept. TCR beta CDR3 regions were amplified from RNA transcripts for repertoire sequencing. A first-round RT-PCR used HTBI primers with the Qiagen OneStep RT-PCR kit, followed by a second-round multiplex PCR, size selection and purification. The libraries underwent paired-end sequencing with 100 bp reads on an Illumina HiSeq2000. Regarding the original processing steps: SOAPnuke was used to process the reads, throwing out any read that had adapters, had uncalled bases, had a mean Phred below 15, or lacked an exact constant-primer or identifier match. COPE v1.2.5 was used to merge the high-quality paired reads. Unique nucleotide sequences were defined as clonotypes and aligned to IMGT TRB V, D and J references using MiTCR v1.1. Analysis was restricted to V-J combinations with a frequency above 0.0001, which covered just over 98% of repertoires. A TCR clonal expansion and chaos score per V-J combination was defined as the ratio of F50 clonal expansion to chaos observed in the TCRdist matrix. Welch's t-statistics and random forest were used to narrow the features down to over ten V-J combinations, which were then fed into a naive Bayes classifier. The similarity between thyroid and blood repertoires was quantified using the Morisita-Horn index. The public reads were run again by TCRdb, first through fastp at Q25 and then through MiXCR, and only productive beta chains were kept. Under each unique CDR3 protein, matching rows form one entry showing the most common genes and DNA. In this record, the V and J calls reflect TCRdb's handling and not the investigators' own analysis. The sample has 560,000 or so distinct CDR3 sequences on record, 35% to 45% of them singletons. The top ten constitute about 4.2% of the sample.

Hyperthyroidism patients were newly diagnosed, with disease duration under 2 months, and aged 18 to 65 years. Anyone with other autoimmune diseases, uncontrolled infections, pregnancy or lactation was excluded from the study. Clinical symptoms, serum thyroxine, TRAb, thyroid ultrasound and orbital computed tomography were used for diagnosis. Total RNA was extracted using Trizol reagent, and RNA quality was checked on an Agilent 2100 Bioanalyzer. This sample is drawn from a study of Graves' ophthalmopathy and Graves' hyperthyroidism (dated by TCRdb to the late 2010s). Notes on the research overall: Stable hyperthyroidism was defined as no progression to ophthalmopathy within 18 months of follow-up. To tell Graves' ophthalmopathy apart from Graves' hyperthyroidism, and to predict which patients would progress to ophthalmopathy, the study relied on TCR beta repertoire signatures. In total, 120 to 150 blood samples were TCR-sequenced: some 43 ophthalmopathy, approximately 75 hyperthyroidism and approximately 17 hyperthyroidism-to-ophthalmopathy patients. To explore V-J signatures that separate ophthalmopathy from hyperthyroidism, a discovery set of 100 patients was enrolled, consisting of about 41 with ophthalmopathy and fewer than 60 with stable hyperthyroidism. An independent validation cohort was composed of 18 hyperthyroidism patients and about 17 patients who later progressed from hyperthyroidism to ophthalmopathy. In five or six hyperthyroidism patients, the T-cell repertoire of thyroid tissue was compared with the T-cell repertoire of blood. Following sampling, methimazole starting at 30 mg daily was administered to hyperthyroidism patients, and high-dose intravenous methylprednisolone was administered to ophthalmopathy patients.

What the authors observed across the whole study: Sample size was not predetermined statistically, and investigators were not blinded to group allocation. In validation, the model predicted ophthalmopathy progression with nearly 71% sensitivity and about 77% specificity; approximately 12 predicted patients were CT-confirmed with GO in a median of approximately 6.5 months. Most expanded thyroid clonotypes with a frequency above 0.001 also appeared in blood, which suggests that blood repertoires may reflect the immune response in the thyroid. In cross-validation, the 13-signature model distinguished ophthalmopathy from stable hyperthyroidism with less than 90% sensitivity and 81% to 82% specificity, while in the test set the corresponding values were 80% and 75%.

The sample consisted of peripheral blood or thyroid tissue (not recorded which). The source is an adult man with Graves' hyperthyroidism.

The DNA sequence reads TGTGCCAGCAGCTTGAACGGGAGGTGGGAGACCCAGTACTTC. Protein translation: CASSLNGRWETQYF. This chain is built from TRBV13 and TRBJ2-5; 7 middle bases align to TRBD2. Relative to germline, V is missing 3 bases and J is missing 5 bases, with 6 bases of the junction outside any gene match. The CDR3 measures 14 amino acids from cysteine to phenylalanine. Only the CDR3 part of the read is kept: 42 bases, read in frame from the first base. The germline V gene (reference sequence) sets CDR1 to PRHDT and CDR2 to FYEKMQ.